This T cell receptor beta chain was recorded in a study of blood T cells in healthy people across ages. A second PCR of about 6 to 11 cycles used a sample-barcoded 5' primer and a J-beta primer mix. In TCRdb, the 5' RACE reads were re-called with MiXCR into one record per CDR3 protein. The sample has roughly 2 million distinct CDR3 sequences; around half are singletons. The germline gives CDR1 ENHRY, CDR2 SYGVKD. J lost 4 bases, V lost 3 bases, and 5 bases had no gene match. The CDR3 runs to 14 residues. This chain joins TRBV10-3 and TRBJ2-5, with 7 bases matching TRBD2. The clonotype originates from a woman in her 40s in good health. The sample comprised blood. The CDR3 region is CAISEAGRAETQYF. As DNA, the CDR3 is TGTGCCATCAGTGAAGCGGGGAGAGCAGAGACCCAGTACTTC.